This TCR beta chain was retrieved from a study of T cells in Graves' hyperthyroidism and ophthalmopathy. The V and J ends lost 3 bases and 4 bases, in that order; junction bases with no gene match: 4. The V gene's germline CDR1 is SGHVS and CDR2 FQNEAQ. CDR3 length equals 14 residues. This clonotype was seen at least ten times. Amplification of TCR beta CDR3 regions used RNA as the template. First-round RT-PCR of the TCR CDR3 relied on the HTBI primer set. One entry per CDR3 protein results from TCRdb running MiXCR on the multiplex PCR reads. The table lists about 360,000 distinct CDR3 sequences, around 14% of them singletons.

The chain has TRBV7-8 and TRBJ1-1, with TRBD1 identical over 8 bases. The TCR was taken from a woman younger than 35 with Graves' hyperthyroidism. Sequencing was carried out using blood. The CDR3 DNA sequence: TGTGCCAGCAGCTTCAACAGGGGGGCCACTGAAGCTTTCTTT. This sequence encodes CASSFNRGATEAFF.